Following are 2 T cell receptor beta chains from one sample sequenced in a study of T cells in Graves' hyperthyroidism and ophthalmopathy. Amplification targeted TCR beta CDR3 regions from RNA transcripts. HTBI primers drove first-round RT-PCR of the TCR CDR3. In TCRdb, the multiplex PCR reads were re-called with MiXCR into one record per CDR3 protein. Among about 610,000 distinct CDR3 sequences listed, just over 45% were seen once. What was sequenced was peripheral blood or thyroid tissue (not recorded which). The receptors derive from a woman younger than 35 with Graves' hyperthyroidism.

The table lists this clonotype with many counts. This chain joins TRBV15 and TRBJ1-1; 7 positions agree with TRBD1. Germline CDR1 is LNHNV and CDR2 is YYDKDF (reference sequence). The CDR3 consists of 15 residues. The J segment lost 5 bases and the V segment lost 0 bases, leaving 6 bases of the junction unmatched. The CDR3 DNA reads TGTGCCACCAGCAGAGATTGGCAGGGGGATACTGAAGCTTTCTTT. Translation gives CATSRDWQGDTEAFF.

This clonotype was seen more than once but under ten times. The chain has TRBV25-1 and TRBJ1-2, with 11 bases matching TRBD1. Trimming took 5 bases from V and 7 from J; bases not matched to a gene: 9. Germline assignment: CDR1 MGHDK and CDR2 SYGVNS. The CDR3 contains 15 residues. The CDR3 region has the DNA TGTGCCAGCAGTTTCGGGACAGGGGGACTTGGTGGCTACACCTTC. Its protein product is CASSFGTGGLGGYTF.